Shown below are 19 T cell receptor beta chains from a single sample sequenced in a study of shared clonotypes between healthy human individuals. The assay was immunoSEQ multiplex PCR, and TCRdb's table has in-frame clones only and misses some. This sample has hundreds of thousands of clones, with roughly 95% found just once. Positively selected for CCR7, the CD45RO-negative cells used as naive CD8 cells excluded terminally differentiated effector memory CD45RA+ cells. The sample was naive CD8+ T cells sorted from blood. These receptors came from a woman aged 25 to 45 in good health.

The chain joins TRBV13 to TRBJ1-1; D is unresolved. V was trimmed by 1 base and J by 0 bases, leaving 9 bases between them. The CDR3 sequence is 15 residues long. CDR1 is PRHDT, CDR2 FYEKMQ, per germline (reference sequence). CDR3 amino acids: CASSLEGRMNTEAFF. The DNA of the CDR3 is TGTGCCAGCAGCTTAGAGGGCAGGATGAACACTGAAGCTTTCTTT. The full variable domain, in which reference TRBV13 and TRBJ1-1 provide the parts outside the CDR3, is AAGVIQSPRHLIKEKRETATLKCYPIPRHDTVYWYQQGPGQDPQFLISFYEKMQSDKGSIPDRFSAQQFSDYHSELNMSSLELGDSALYFCASSLEGRMNTEAFFGQGTRLTVV.

This chain connects TRBV2 to TRBJ2-5; D ambiguous. Matching the DNA end better, TRBJ2-7 makes the J call doubtful. The length of the CDR3 is 13 residues. Germline CDR1 SNHLY, CDR2 FYNNEI. CDR3 amino acids: CASGEALDYEQYF. In DNA form, the CDR3 reads TGTGCCAGCGGCGAGGCTCTCGACTACGAGCAGTACTTC.

This clone was detected only once. The CDR3 region is CASSSPTSGKTYEQYF. CDR3 DNA: TGTGCCAGCAGTTCCCCAACTAGCGGCAAAACCTACGAGCAGTACTTC. This chain joins TRBV27 and TRBJ2-7, with TRBD2 identical over 8 bases. The length of the CDR3 is 16 residues. Per the germline V gene, CDR1 is MNHEY and CDR2 is SMNVEV (reference sequence). The V segment lost 4 bases and the J segment 2 bases; nucleotides outside the gene matches: 10.

The chain couples TRBV2 to TRBJ2-7; D is unresolved. The CDR3 consists of 15 residues. In germline, CDR1 is SNHLY, CDR2 FYNNEI. Between the trimmed V and J ends, which lost 0 bases and 3 bases, there was a span of 12 bases. CDR3 residues: CASSEAGYGYYEQYF. The CDR3 DNA reads as TGTGCCAGCAGTGAAGCGGGATACGGCTACTACGAGCAGTACTTC.

The chain is built from TRBV9 and TRBJ2-7; 8 bases agree with TRBD2. Germline V gene lookup returns CDR1 SGDLS and CDR2 YYNGEE. V was pared by 0 bases and J by 5 bases, with 7 bases of the junction left unmatched. The CDR3 consists of 15 residues. In DNA form, the CDR3 reads TGTGCCAGCAGCGTAGGCCTAGGGACTAGTAACGAGCAGTACTTC. Translation: CASSVGLGTSNEQYF.

This clone was picked up one time. This rearrangement joins TRBV11-2 to TRBJ2-3, with D uncertain. CDR1 is SGHAT, CDR2 FQNNGV, per germline. The CDR3 has 15 residues. The V gene lost 6 bases and the J gene lost 4 bases, with 17 bases spanning the gap. As DNA, the CDR3 is TGTGCCAGCAGGCCAAAAGTGGCGAGCCCAGATACGCAGTATTTT. Translated: CASRPKVASPDTQYF.

The chain carries TRBV29-1 and TRBJ2-3; either TRBD1 or TRBD2 may fit D (5 bases each). The CDR3 spans 14 residues. CDR1 SQVTM and CDR2 ANQGSEA come from the germline V gene. V lost 6 bases and J lost 3, with 16 bases in between. CDR3 sequence: CSVQGTGMTDTQYF. CDR3 coding DNA: TGCAGCGTACAAGGGACGGGGATGACAGATACGCAGTATTTT.

The rearrangement uses TRBV19 and TRBJ1-2; the D gene is possibly TRBD1 (5 bases). The CDR3 sequence is 14 residues long. The V gene lost 7 bases and the J gene lost 8 bases, with 20 bases spanning the gap. Germline V gene data show CDR1 as LNHDA and CDR2 as SQIVND (reference sequence). The CDR3 spells CASNTGGASAGYTF. CDR3 DNA: TGTGCCAGTAATACCGGCGGGGCCTCAGCAGGCTACACCTTC.

This chain uses TRBV5-8 with TRBJ2-7, with 14 bases fitting TRBD2. The trim removed 4 bases at V and 0 bases at J, leaving 6 bases unmatched. Germline V lookup: CDR1 SGHTS, CDR2 YDEGEE. CDR3 length: 17 amino acids. CDR3 nucleotide sequence: TGTGCCAGCAGCGGACTAGCGGGAGGACCCCACTCCTACGAGCAGTACTTC. Residues: CASSGLAGGPHSYEQYF.

The chain couples TRBV28 to TRBJ1-2; D is uncertain. The length of the CDR3 is 17 residues. Trimming took off 5 bases at V and 5 bases at J, with 24 bases between the two ends. Germline V gives CDR1 MDHEN, CDR2 SYDVKM. Written as DNA, the CDR3 is TGTGCCAGCAGTCAAAAATACGTTTCCATGGGAGGGTATGGCTACACCTTC. It yields the protein CASSQKYVSMGGYGYTF.

This clone was seen more than once but under ten times. This chain uses TRBV19 with TRBJ1-5; D is ambiguous. Germline CDR1 LNHDA, CDR2 SQIVND (reference sequence). V was clipped by 3 bases and J by 11 bases, with 14 bases between them. This CDR3 has 13 amino acids. The CDR3 loop is CASSIDLELAQHF. Here the CDR3 DNA reads TGTGCCAGTAGTATCGATCTGGAATTGGCCCAGCATTTT. The variable domain in full, with the rest retrieved from reference TRBV19 and TRBJ1-5, is DGGITQSPKYLFRKEGQNVTLSCEQNLNHDAMYWYRQDPGQGLRLIYYSQIVNDFQKGDIAEGYSVSREKKESFPLTVTSAQKNPTAFYLCASSIDLELAQHFGDGTRLSIL.

The chain uses TRBV4-1 and TRBJ2-5, with D uncertain. There are 18 residues in the CDR3. Trimming pared 1 base from V and 3 bases from J, leaving 21 bases between. CDR1 and CDR2 from the germline V gene are MGHRA and YSYEKL. CDR3 in DNA: TGCGCCAGCAGCCAAGGGGTGGGGAAGGAGATTACTAAAGAGACCCAGTACTTC. Protein sequence: CASSQGVGKEITKETQYF.

The rearrangement joins TRBV5-1 to TRBJ1-5; D gene unclear. CDR3 length: 14 amino acids. Germline V gene sequence: CDR1 SGHRS, CDR2 YFSETQ. V was trimmed by 1 base and J by 2 bases, leaving 7 bases between them. The CDR3 nucleotides read TGCGCCAGCAGCTTGAATGAGGGCAATCAGCCCCAGCATTTT. Amino acids: CASSLNEGNQPQHF.

The rearrangement links TRBV9 to TRBJ2-7, with TRBD2 as a possible D gene (6 bases). The V and J ends lost 0 bases and 3 bases respectively, with 13 bases between them. From germline, CDR1 is SGDLS and CDR2 YYNGEE. This CDR3 contains 15 residues. The CDR3, as DNA: TGTGCCAGCAGCGTAGCCCCTAGCGCCAGCTACGAGCAGTACTTC. As protein: CASSVAPSASYEQYF.

This chain connects TRBV7-9 to TRBJ2-6; 13 nucleotides align to TRBD2. The germline gives CDR1 SEHNR, CDR2 FQNEAQ (reference sequence). Trimming took 5 bases from V and 2 from J; bases not matched to a gene: 6. CDR3 length equals 18 residues. CDR3 amino acids: CASSPGGLAGAGANVLTF. DNA of the CDR3: TGTGCCAGCAGCCCAGGCGGACTAGCGGGAGCTGGGGCCAACGTCCTGACTTTC. The full variable domain, its missing parts supplied by reference TRBV7-9 and TRBJ2-6, is DTGVSQNPRHKITKRGQNVTFRCDPISEHNRLYWYRQTLGQGPEFLTYFQNEAQLEKSRLLSDRFSAERPKGSFSTLEIQRTEQGDSAMYLCASSPGGLAGAGANVLTFGAGSRLTVL.

The chain has TRBV19 and TRBJ1-5; D is unclear. The ends were cut back, 1 base at V and 4 bases at J, with 5 bases in the middle. The CDR3 is made up of 13 amino acids. Germline loops: CDR1 LNHDA, CDR2 SQIVND (reference sequence). The CDR3 region has the DNA TGTGCCAGTAGTATAGGGTGGAATCAGCCCCAGCATTTT. This codes for CASSIGWNQPQHF.

A remark on this clone: Other DNA sequences from this sample encode an identical CDR3 as well. J is TRBJ2-1 and V is TRBV7-9; no firm D call. V was pared by 5 bases and J by 10 bases, with 9 bases between. Germline V gene lookup returns CDR1 SEHNR and CDR2 FQNEAQ (reference sequence). The CDR3 totals 11 residues. CDR3: CASSPGLEQFF. CDR3 sequence (DNA): TGTGCCAGCAGCCCCGGGTTGGAGCAGTTCTTC.

The V and J genes are TRBV19 and TRBJ1-2; 7 bases line up with TRBD1. CDR1 and CDR2 (germline): LNHDA, SQIVND (reference sequence). With V trimmed by 4 bases and J by 5 bases, 4 bases remained unmatched. The CDR3 extends over 13 amino acids. The CDR3 reads CASSTGTVYGYTF. The CDR3 DNA sequence: TGTGCCAGTAGTACAGGGACAGTATATGGCTACACCTTC.

The V call is TRBV28, the J call TRBJ1-5; D uncertain. The CDR3 has 13 amino acids. The V gene lost 2 bases and the J gene lost 0 bases, with 2 bases spanning the gap. Germline assignment: CDR1 MDHEN and CDR2 SYDVKM. CDR3 protein: CASSLLSNQPQHF. The CDR3 DNA reads as TGTGCCAGCAGTTTACTTAGCAATCAGCCCCAGCATTTT. Drawing the rest from reference TRBV28 and TRBJ1-5, the complete variable domain is DVKVTQSSRYLVKRTGEKVFLECVQDMDHENMFWYRQDPGLGLRLIYFSYDVKMKEKGDIPEGYSVSREKKERFSLILESASTNQTSMYLCASSLLSNQPQHFGDGTRLSIL.